The 21 T cell receptor beta chains below all came from one sample that was sequenced in a study of blood T cell repertoires in COVID-19. Clones were read by immunoSEQ multiplex PCR, and TCRdb kept only the in-frame ones, dropping some. The sample has 250,000 to 350,000 clones, approximately 87% seen once. Input material: peripheral blood. The receptors were gathered from a woman between 50 and 59 years old who had recovered from COVID-19.

This chain joins TRBV19 and TRBJ2-1; a possible D gene is TRBD2 (6 bases). V was trimmed by 2 bases and J by 7 bases, leaving 18 bases between them. The CDR3 runs 16 residues. Germline loops: CDR1 LNHDA, CDR2 SQIVND (reference sequence). CDR3 nucleotide sequence: TGTGCCAGTAGTATATTGCGGGGCTTCGCGAGTAATGAGCAGTTCTTC. As protein: CASSILRGFASNEQFF.

The chain carries TRBV29-1 and TRBJ2-2; possible D gene TRBD1, 5 bases. The CDR3 totals 13 residues. V was cut by 4 bases and J by 5 bases, with 11 bases left in between. Per the germline V gene, CDR1 is SQVTM and CDR2 is ANQGSEA. CDR3 amino acids: CSVATVLTGELFF. As DNA, the CDR3 is TGCAGCGTTGCGACAGTTCTTACCGGGGAGCTGTTTTTT.

This sequence joins TRBV5-6 and TRBJ1-1; maybe TRBD1 (5 bases). Germline values: CDR1 SGHDT, CDR2 YYEEEE. V lost 4 bases and J lost 2, with 12 bases in between. The CDR3 is made up of 14 amino acids. As DNA, the CDR3 is TGTGCCAGCAGCCTGGGGACGGGAAACACTGAAGCTTTCTTT. This encodes CASSLGTGNTEAFF.

The chain has TRBV11-2 and TRBJ2-2, with 9 bases matching TRBD2. J gave up 6 bases and V 0 bases, and 5 bases lay outside the gene matches. CDR3 size: 16 residues. Germline V gene lookup returns CDR1 SGHAT and CDR2 FQNNGV. The CDR3 is CASSLELAGIAGELFF. As DNA, the CDR3 is TGTGCCAGCAGCTTAGAGCTAGCGGGAATAGCCGGGGAGCTGTTTTTT.

The chain employs TRBV28 and TRBJ2-2; 10 positions match TRBD2. J gave up 6 bases and V 3 bases, and 10 bases lay outside the gene matches. The V gene's germline CDR1 is MDHEN and CDR2 SYDVKM. The CDR3 runs to 17 residues. The CDR3 region has the DNA TGTGCCAGCAGTTTCCCAGCGGGGGGGACACAGGCCGGGGAGCTGTTTTTT. Translated: CASSFPAGGTQAGELFF.

The rearrangement uses TRBV5-8 and TRBJ2-7, with D possibly being TRBD1 (6 bases). Germline V gives CDR1 SGHTS, CDR2 YDEGEE. CDR3 length: 15 residues. Trimming shortened V by 4 bases and J by 3 bases, and 17 bases separated the two germline ends. The CDR3 here is CASSPPQGRVYEQYF. CDR3 DNA: TGTGCCAGCAGCCCACCACAGGGTAGGGTCTACGAGCAGTACTTC.

This clone was seen a handful of times. Likely a read error: the CDR3 ends without its conserved phenylalanine or tryptophan. Because the CDR3's place on the DNA is in doubt, the DNA is left out and the CDR3 is given as listed by TCRdb. The V call is TRBV6-1, the J call TRBJ2-7; the table's D call of TRBD2 was not tested on the DNA. The CDR3 length equals 12 residues, ends included. From germline, CDR1 is MNHNS and CDR2 SASEGT. CDR3 region: CASSENRGTNSL.

This chain joins TRBV14 and TRBJ1-2; 8 bases fit TRBD1. The J segment lost 8 bases and the V segment lost 2 bases, leaving 10 bases of the junction unmatched. Germline V gene data show CDR1 as SGHDN and CDR2 as FVKESK. This CDR3 contains 15 residues. CDR3 amino acids: CASSQQGAAPGGYTF. In DNA, the CDR3 is TGTGCCAGCAGCCAACAGGGGGCAGCCCCGGGGGGCTACACCTTC.

The chain joins TRBV30 to TRBJ1-4; D is possibly TRBD1 (5 bases). Trimming took 4 bases from V and 4 from J, leaving 16 bases between them. Germline CDR1 is GTSNPN and CDR2 is SVGIG (reference sequence). CDR3 size: 15 residues. CDR3 residues: CAWTNGGGLNEKLFF. The DNA for the CDR3 is TGTGCCTGGACCAACGGGGGGGGACTTAATGAAAAACTGTTTTTT.

The gene calls are TRBV2 and TRBJ2-5, with 9 positions matching TRBD2. V lost 3 bases, J lost 4 bases, and 6 bases stayed unmatched. The CDR3 contains 15 residues. Per germline, CDR1 SNHLY and CDR2 FYNNEI. This CDR3 is CASSDGRGGGETQYF. The CDR3 DNA is TGTGCCAGCAGTGATGGGCGGGGGGGCGGAGAGACCCAGTACTTC.

This rearrangement joins TRBV3-1 (or the pseudogene TRBV3-2) to TRBJ2-7; the match to TRBD2 covers 12 bases. Germline CDR1 LGHDT, CDR2 YNNKEL (reference sequence). The CDR3 has 17 amino acids. Trimming at V came to 1 base and at J to 3 bases, leaving 7 bases not matched to a gene. CDR3 nucleotides: TGTGCCAGCAGCCAAGGGCTGCCGGGACTAGCGGGCTACGAGCAGTACTTC. Encoded protein: CASSQGLPGLAGYEQYF.

V usage is TRBV29-1 and J usage is TRBJ2-2; 11 bases align to TRBD2. The CDR3 is 15 residues long. Germline V gives CDR1 SQVTM, CDR2 ANQGSEA. The junction had 5 bases not matched to a gene; V was cut back by 4 bases and J by 4 bases. The CDR3 loop reads CSVVLAGVGTGELFF. CDR3 DNA sequence: TGCAGCGTTGTACTAGCGGGAGTCGGCACCGGGGAGCTGTTTTTT.

The V and J genes are TRBV19 and TRBJ1-2, with no clear D. The germline V and J ends were trimmed by 3 bases and 4 bases, with 12 bases remaining between them. Germline V lookup: CDR1 LNHDA, CDR2 SQIVND (reference sequence). There are 14 residues in the CDR3. CDR3 in amino acids: CASSMRRMGYGYTF. In DNA, the CDR3 is TGTGCCAGTAGTATGCGCAGGATGGGCTATGGCTACACCTTC.

The chain recombines TRBV10-3 with TRBJ2-7; TRBD2 matches at 7 bases. With V trimmed by 0 bases and J by 6 bases, 5 bases remained unmatched. The CDR3 is 14 residues long. The V gene's germline CDR1 is ENHRY and CDR2 SYGVKD. The CDR3 loop is CAISESGGVFEQYF. The CDR3 DNA follows: TGTGCCATCAGTGAGTCGGGGGGGGTTTTCGAGCAGTACTTC.

J is TRBJ1-1 and V is TRBV7-8; D gene ambiguous. V was cut by 5 bases and J by 4 bases, with 14 bases left in between. Germline lookup yields CDR1 SGHVS and CDR2 FQNEAQ. The CDR3 sequence is 14 residues long. CDR3 DNA sequence: TGTGCCAGCAGCACAGTAGTTGCAGCCACTGAAGCTTTCTTT. It specifies CASSTVVAATEAFF.

The rearrangement links TRBV5-1 to TRBJ1-4; D is possibly TRBD1 (6 bases). Per germline, CDR1 SGHRS and CDR2 YFSETQ. This CDR3 has 13 residues. V lost 3 bases to trimming and J lost 8 bases, with 11 bases between them. CDR3 sequence: CASSWDQGEKLFF. The CDR3 DNA reads as TGCGCCAGCAGCTGGGACCAGGGGGAAAAACTGTTTTTT.

The rearrangement uses TRBV7-2 and TRBJ1-1; no reliable D call. Germline values: CDR1 SGHTA, CDR2 FQGNSA. CDR3 size: 13 residues. V lost 2 bases, J lost 4 bases, and 8 bases lay in between. CDR3 region: CASSLYRGTEAFF. The CDR3 DNA reads TGTGCCAGCAGCTTATACCGGGGCACTGAAGCTTTCTTT.

This clone was picked up a small number of times. The chain uses TRBV19 and TRBJ1-4, with D perhaps matching TRBD1 (5 bases). Germline loops: CDR1 LNHDA, CDR2 SQIVND (reference sequence). This CDR3 spans 15 amino acids. Trimming removed 5 bases at V and 8 bases at J, with 18 bases between. The CDR3 protein is CASSLGEGFGEKLFF. The CDR3 DNA is TGTGCCAGTAGTCTCGGGGAGGGGTTTGGCGAAAAACTGTTTTTT.

This clone was counted a few times. This rearrangement joins TRBV3-1 (or the pseudogene TRBV3-2) to TRBJ2-7; 8 bases line up with TRBD2. The ends lost 3 bases at V and 7 bases at J; junction bases unmatched: 5. The CDR3 is made up of 13 amino acids. Looked up from germline, CDR1 is LGHDT and CDR2 is YNNKEL (reference sequence). The chain's CDR3 is CASSQTSAREQYF. The CDR3 nucleotides are TGTGCCAGCAGCCAGACTAGCGCGAGGGAGCAGTACTTC.

V gene TRBV3-1 (or the pseudogene TRBV3-2) combines with J gene TRBJ2-1; 8 bases are shared with TRBD1. V trimming: 2 bases; J trimming: 16 bases; junction bases outside the gene matches: 10. CDR3 size: 13 residues. Germline CDR1 reads LGHDT; CDR2 reads YNNKEL (reference sequence). CDR3 amino acids: CASSQRAGGAIFF. For the CDR3, the DNA is TGTGCCAGCAGCCAACGCGCAGGGGGCGCGATTTTCTTC.

V usage is TRBV3-1 (or the pseudogene TRBV3-2) and J usage is TRBJ2-5, with D possibly matching TRBD2 (7 bases). CDR3 size: 14 residues. Trimming stripped 1 base from V and 5 bases from J, with 11 bases between. Germline V gives CDR1 LGHDT, CDR2 YNNKEL (reference sequence). DNA for the CDR3: TGTGCCAGCAGCCAAGGGGGGGGCAGGGAGACCCAGTACTTC. Translating gives CASSQGGGRETQYF.